This TCR beta chain was retrieved from a study of CD8 T cells in ankylosing spondylitis. Whole-study results and caveats: Disease-linked clones displayed a CD8+ phenotype and appeared relatively rarely in peripheral blood. In ankylosing spondylitis blood, a motif of roughly 8 highly homologous TCR beta variants appeared characteristic.

This CDR3 comprises 13 residues. Germline CDR1 reads SGHDT; CDR2 reads YYEEEE. Trimming cost V 7 bases and J 6 bases, with 16 bases left between them. Of note for this clonotype: Its antigen is currently unknown.

TCRdb reanalysed the 5' RACE reads using MiXCR and keeps one entry per CDR3 protein. The repertoire holds around 450,000 distinct CDR3 sequences, with around 26% as singletons. The source is a male donor with ankylosing spondylitis. The rearrangement uses TRBV5-6 and TRBJ1-2; a weak D match, TRBD1 (5 bases). The sample taken for sequencing was blood, either unsorted or a sorted T cell fraction (not recorded which). In DNA, the CDR3 is TGTGCCAGCTTTCGGCGGGGGGTTAATGGCTACACCTTC. Translation: CASFRRGVNGYTF.